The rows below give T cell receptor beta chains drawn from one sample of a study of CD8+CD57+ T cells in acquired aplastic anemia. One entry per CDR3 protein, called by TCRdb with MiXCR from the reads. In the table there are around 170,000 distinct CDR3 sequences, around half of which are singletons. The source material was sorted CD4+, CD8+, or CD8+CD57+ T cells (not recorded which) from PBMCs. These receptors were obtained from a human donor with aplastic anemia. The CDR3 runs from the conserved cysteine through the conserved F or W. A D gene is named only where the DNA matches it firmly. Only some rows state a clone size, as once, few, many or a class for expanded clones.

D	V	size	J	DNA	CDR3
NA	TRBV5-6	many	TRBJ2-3	TGTGCCAGCAGCACTATCCGGGGCCCGGATACGCAGTATTTT	CASSTIRGPDTQYF
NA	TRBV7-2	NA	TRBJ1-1	TGTGCCAGCAGCTTAGTTGCACGCGCTTTCTTT	CASSLVARAFF
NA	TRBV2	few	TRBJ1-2	TGTGCCAGCAGTGAGGCGGCATGGGACACCTTC	CASSEAAWDTF
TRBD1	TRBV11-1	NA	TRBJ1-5	TGTGCCAGCAGCAATGCCGGGACAGGGAACAGTCAGCCCCAGCATTTT	CASSNAGTGNSQPQHF
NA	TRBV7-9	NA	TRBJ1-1	TGTGCCAGCAGCCGAGTAAGAGACACTGAAGCTTTCTTT	CASSRVRDTEAFF
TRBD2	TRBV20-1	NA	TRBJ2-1	TGCAGTGCTAGAGGCACCGGGACTAGCGGGGGGGCAAATGAGCAGTTCTTC	CSARGTGTSGGANEQFF
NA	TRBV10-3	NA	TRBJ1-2	TGTGCCATCAGTGAGGCGAACGGTAATGGCTACACCTTC	CAISEANGNGYTF
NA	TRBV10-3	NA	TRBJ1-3	TGTGCCAACTCAGGGTCAGGAAACACCATATATTTT	CANSGSGNTIYF
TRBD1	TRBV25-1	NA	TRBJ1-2	TGTGCCAGCAGCCGAACAGGGGGCTATGGCTACACCTTC	CASSRTGGYGYTF
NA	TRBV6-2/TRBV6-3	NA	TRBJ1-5	TGTGCCAGCAGGATTGGGGGGGGCGGTTCCCTTCAGCCCCAGCATTTT	CASRIGGGGSLQPQHF
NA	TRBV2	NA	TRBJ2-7	TGTGCCAGCAGTGGGGTGTTGCCTACATTC	CASSGVLPTF